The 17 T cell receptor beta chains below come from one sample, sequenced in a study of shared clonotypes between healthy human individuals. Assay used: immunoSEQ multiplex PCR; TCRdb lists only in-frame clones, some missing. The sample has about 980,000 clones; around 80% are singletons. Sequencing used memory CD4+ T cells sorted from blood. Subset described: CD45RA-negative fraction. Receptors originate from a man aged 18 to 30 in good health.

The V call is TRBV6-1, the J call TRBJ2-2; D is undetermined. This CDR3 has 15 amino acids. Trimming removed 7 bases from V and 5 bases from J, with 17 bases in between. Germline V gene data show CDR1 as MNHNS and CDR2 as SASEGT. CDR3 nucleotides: TGTGCCAGCATGATAAGTGGGCGCGGAACCGGGGAGCTGTTTTTT. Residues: CASMISGRGTGELFF.

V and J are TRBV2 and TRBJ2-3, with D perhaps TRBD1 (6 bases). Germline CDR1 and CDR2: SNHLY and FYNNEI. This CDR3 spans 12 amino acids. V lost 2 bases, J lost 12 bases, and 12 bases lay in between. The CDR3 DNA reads TGTGCCAGCAGTGAATTTGGGGGCCTACAGTATTTT. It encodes CASSEFGGLQYF.

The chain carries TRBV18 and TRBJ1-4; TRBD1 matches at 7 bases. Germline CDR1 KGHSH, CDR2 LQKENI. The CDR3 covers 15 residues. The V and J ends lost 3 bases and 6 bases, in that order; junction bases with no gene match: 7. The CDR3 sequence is CASSPRQGVHEKLFF. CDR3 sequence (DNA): TGTGCCAGCTCACCTAGACAGGGAGTTCATGAAAAACTGTTTTTT.

The CDR3, as DNA: TGCGCCAGCAGCCCAGCGTGGGAGGCTAACTATGGCTACACCTTC. This encodes CASSPAWEANYGYTF. The chain uses TRBV5-1 and TRBJ1-2; D unclear. CDR1 and CDR2 from the germline V gene are SGHRS and YFSETQ. The CDR3 sequence is 15 residues long. With 4 bases removed from V and 0 bases from J, the gap between germline ends came to 13 bases.

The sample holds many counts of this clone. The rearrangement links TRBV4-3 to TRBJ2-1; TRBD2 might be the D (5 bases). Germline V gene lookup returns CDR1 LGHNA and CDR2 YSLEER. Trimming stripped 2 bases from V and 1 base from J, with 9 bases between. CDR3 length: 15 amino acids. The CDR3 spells CASSQNEGSYNEQFF. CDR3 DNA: TGCGCCAGCAGCCAAAATGAGGGTTCCTACAATGAGCAGTTCTTC.

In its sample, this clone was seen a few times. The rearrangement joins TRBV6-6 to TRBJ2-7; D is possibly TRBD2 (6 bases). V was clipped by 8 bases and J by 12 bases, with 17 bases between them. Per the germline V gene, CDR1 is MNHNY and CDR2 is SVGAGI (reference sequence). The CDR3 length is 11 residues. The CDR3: CASSPLGGLYF. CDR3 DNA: TGTGCCAGCTCGCCCCTCGGGGGTTTGTACTTC.

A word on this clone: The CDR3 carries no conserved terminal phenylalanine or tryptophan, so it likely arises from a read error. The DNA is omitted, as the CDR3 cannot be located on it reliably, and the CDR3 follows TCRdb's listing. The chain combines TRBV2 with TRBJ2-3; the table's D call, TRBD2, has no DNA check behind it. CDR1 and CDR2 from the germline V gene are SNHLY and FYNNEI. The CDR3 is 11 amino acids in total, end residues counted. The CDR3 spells CASSESGLPHI.

The CDR3 reads CASSIGGGAGPLHF. CDR3 nucleotide sequence: TGTGCCAGTAGTATAGGTGGGGGGGCAGGCCCCCTCCACTTT. V gene TRBV19 combines with J gene TRBJ1-6; D may be TRBD1 (6 bases). The V end was cut by 1 base, the J end by 13 bases, with 14 bases between. The length of the CDR3 is 14 residues. Per the germline V gene, CDR1 is LNHDA and CDR2 is SQIVND (reference sequence).

CDR3 bases: TGTGCCAGCAGCCAGATGTATTTGGGCACCGGACGCCCGCAAGACAATGAGCAGTTCTTC. Its protein is CASSQMYLGTGRPQDNEQFF. The J gene is TRBJ2-1, the V gene TRBV2; D uncertain. The V gene lost 6 bases and the J gene lost 5 bases, with 32 bases spanning the gap. The CDR3 loop spans 20 amino acids. Germline loops: CDR1 SNHLY, CDR2 FYNNEI.

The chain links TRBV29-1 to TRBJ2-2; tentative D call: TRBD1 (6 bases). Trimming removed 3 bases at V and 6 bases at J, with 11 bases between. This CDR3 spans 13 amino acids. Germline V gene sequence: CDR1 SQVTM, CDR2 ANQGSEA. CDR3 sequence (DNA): TGCAGCGTTGAGGCAGGGGTCCCCGGGGAGCTGTTTTTT. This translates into CSVEAGVPGELFF.

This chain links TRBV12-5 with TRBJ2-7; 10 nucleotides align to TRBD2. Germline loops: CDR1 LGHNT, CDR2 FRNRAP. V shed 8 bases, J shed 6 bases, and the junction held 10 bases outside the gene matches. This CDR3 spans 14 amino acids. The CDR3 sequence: CASQTSGTFGEQYF. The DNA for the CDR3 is TGTGCTAGTCAAACTAGCGGGACATTCGGCGAGCAGTACTTC.

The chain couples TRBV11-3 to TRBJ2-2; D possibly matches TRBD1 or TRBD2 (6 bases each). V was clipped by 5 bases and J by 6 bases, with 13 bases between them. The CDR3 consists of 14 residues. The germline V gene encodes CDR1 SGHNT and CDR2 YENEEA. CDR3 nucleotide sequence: TGTGCCAGCAGCGTCCGGGGGCCCCCCGGGGAGCTGTTTTTT. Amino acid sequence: CASSVRGPPGELFF.

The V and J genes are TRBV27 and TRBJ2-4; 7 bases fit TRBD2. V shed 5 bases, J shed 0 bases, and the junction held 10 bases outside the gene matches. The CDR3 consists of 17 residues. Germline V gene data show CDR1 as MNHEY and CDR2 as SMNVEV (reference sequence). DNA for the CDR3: TGTGCCAGCAGTCATGGGGGGGAGTTACTAGCCAAAAACATTCAGTACTTC. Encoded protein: CASSHGGELLAKNIQYF.

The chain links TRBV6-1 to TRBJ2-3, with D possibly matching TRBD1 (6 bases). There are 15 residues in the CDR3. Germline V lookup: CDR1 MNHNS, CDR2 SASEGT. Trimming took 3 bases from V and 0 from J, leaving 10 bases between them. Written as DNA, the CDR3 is TGTGCCAGCAGTGACCGGACAGAGAGCACAGATACGCAGTATTTT. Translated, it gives CASSDRTESTDTQYF.

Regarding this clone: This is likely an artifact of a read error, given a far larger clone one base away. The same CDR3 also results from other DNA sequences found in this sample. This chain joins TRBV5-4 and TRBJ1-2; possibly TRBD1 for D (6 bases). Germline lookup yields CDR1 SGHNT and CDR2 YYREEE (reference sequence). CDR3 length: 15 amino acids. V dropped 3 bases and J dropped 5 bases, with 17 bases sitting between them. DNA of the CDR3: TGTGCCAGCAGCTCCCTATGGGGGGGCAATTATGGCTACACCTTC. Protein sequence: CASSSLWGGNYGYTF.

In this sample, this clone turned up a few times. CDR3 protein: CAWRKGQGEGELFF. CDR3 coding DNA: TGTGCCTGGAGGAAAGGACAGGGGGAAGGGGAGCTGTTTTTT. The gene calls are TRBV30 and TRBJ2-2; the match to TRBD1 covers 10 bases. Germline CDR1 GTSNPN, CDR2 SVGIG (reference sequence). J gave up 8 bases and V 3 bases, and 6 bases lay outside the gene matches. The CDR3 spans 14 residues.

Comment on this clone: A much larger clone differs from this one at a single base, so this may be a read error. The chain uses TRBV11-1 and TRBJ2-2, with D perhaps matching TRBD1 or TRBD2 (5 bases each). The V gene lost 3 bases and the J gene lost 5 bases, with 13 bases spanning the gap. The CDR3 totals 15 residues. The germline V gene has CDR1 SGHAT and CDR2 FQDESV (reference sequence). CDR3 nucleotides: TGTGCCAGCAGCTTCGGGGCCCCGGGGACCGGGGAGCTGTTTTTT. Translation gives CASSFGAPGTGELFF.